This T cell receptor beta chain emerged from a study of T cell responses to AZD1222 COVID-19 vaccine. General observations from the study: Within unmutated variant regions lay the reported targets of nearly half of spike-specific TCRs. It should be noted that donors were predominantly white British and more often female, and clonal diversity was possibly underestimated. Only a handful of AZD1222 recipients, more than 5 in all, had baseline seropositivity.

TCRdb's table, derived via immunoSEQ multiplex PCR, lists solely in-frame clones and lacks some. This sample has 100,000 to 130,000 clones, with about 92% found just once. Trimming removed 1 base from V and 5 bases from J, with 11 bases in between. Germline assignment: CDR1 LGHDT and CDR2 YNNKEL (reference sequence). This CDR3 contains 14 residues. Points on this clone: Its antigen is undetermined.

This clonotype was obtained from an adult who received the AZD1222 COVID-19 vaccine. The chain is built from TRBV3-1 (or the pseudogene TRBV3-2) and TRBJ1-2, with D tentatively TRBD1 (5 bases). The source material was peripheral blood, sampled 28 days after the second AZD1222 dose. CDR3 protein: CASSQARGLYGYTF. In DNA, the CDR3 is TGTGCCAGCAGCCAAGCGAGGGGTCTGTATGGCTACACCTTC.